This TCR beta chain was sequenced in a study of OX40 agonist ivuxolimab in advanced cancers. Concerning this clone: One end of the junction is discordant with germline, which a read error may explain.

The assay was immunoSEQ multiplex PCR, and TCRdb's table has in-frame clones only and misses some. The repertoire holds tens of thousands of clones, with about 80% as singletons. Sequences were derived from CD4+ or CD8+ T cells sorted from blood, sampled in a trial of the OX40 agonist ivuxolimab. This receptor was identified in an adult with an advanced solid tumor such as melanoma, head and neck, liver or kidney cancer.

DNA for the CDR3: TGTGCCAGCTCACCAACGATGAACGCTGAAGCTTTCTTT. It encodes CASSPTMNAEAFF. This chain joins TRBV18 and TRBJ1-1; D is unclear. CDR3 size: 13 residues. Per germline, CDR1 KGHSH and CDR2 LQKENI.